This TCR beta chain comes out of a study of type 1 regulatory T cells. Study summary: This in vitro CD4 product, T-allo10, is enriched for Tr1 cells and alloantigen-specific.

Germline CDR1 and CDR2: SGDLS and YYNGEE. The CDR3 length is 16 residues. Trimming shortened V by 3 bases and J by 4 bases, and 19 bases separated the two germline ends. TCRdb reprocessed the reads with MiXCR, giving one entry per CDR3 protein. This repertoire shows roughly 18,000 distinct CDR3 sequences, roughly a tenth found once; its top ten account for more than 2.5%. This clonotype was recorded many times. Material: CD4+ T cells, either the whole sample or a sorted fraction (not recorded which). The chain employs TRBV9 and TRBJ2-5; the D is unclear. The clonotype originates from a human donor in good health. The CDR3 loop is CASSAGRSLHGETQYF. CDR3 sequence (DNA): TGTGCCAGCAGCGCCGGGCGGAGTCTGCACGGAGAGACCCAGTACTTC.